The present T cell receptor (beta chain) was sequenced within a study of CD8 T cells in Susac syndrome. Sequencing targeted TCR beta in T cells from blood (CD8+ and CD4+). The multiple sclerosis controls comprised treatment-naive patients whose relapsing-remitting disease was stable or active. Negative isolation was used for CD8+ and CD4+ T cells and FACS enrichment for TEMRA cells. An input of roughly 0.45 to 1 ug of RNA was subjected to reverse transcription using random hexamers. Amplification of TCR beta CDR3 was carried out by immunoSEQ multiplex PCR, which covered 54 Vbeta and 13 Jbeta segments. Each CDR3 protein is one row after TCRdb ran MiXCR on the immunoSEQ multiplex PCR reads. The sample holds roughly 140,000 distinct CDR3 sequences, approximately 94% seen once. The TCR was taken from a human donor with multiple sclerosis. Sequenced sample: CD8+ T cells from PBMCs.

The chain's CDR3 is CATSDSRDEQYF. For the CDR3, the DNA is TGTGCCACCAGTGATAGTCGGGACGAGCAGTACTTC. The rearrangement links TRBV24-1 to TRBJ2-7; D ambiguous. Trimming left V 3 bases short and J 5 bases short, with 7 bases between. There are 12 residues in the CDR3. Looked up from germline, CDR1 is KGHDR and CDR2 is SFDVKD.